Sequencing of this T cell receptor (beta chain) was carried out in a study of cytomegalovirus exposure and HLA in healthy donors. PCR amplification relied on 60 Vbeta primers (plus 13 Jbeta primers). Sequenced by immunoSEQ multiplex PCR; TCRdb stores in-frame clones only, minus some. The sample carries over 150,000 clones, about 78% recorded once. V trimming: 10 bases; J trimming: 0 bases; junction bases outside the gene matches: 15. Germline CDR1 ENHRY, CDR2 SYGVKD. The CDR3 has 18 residues. Sequencing input: PBMCs. The clonotype comes from a woman in her 30s in good health and CMV-seronegative. The rearrangement uses TRBV10-3 and TRBJ2-1; 10 bases fit TRBD2. This CDR3 reads CATSGVAGGQSSYNEQFF. CDR3 nucleotides: TGTGCCACCTCCGGGGTAGCGGGAGGCCAGAGCTCCTACAATGAGCAGTTCTTC.